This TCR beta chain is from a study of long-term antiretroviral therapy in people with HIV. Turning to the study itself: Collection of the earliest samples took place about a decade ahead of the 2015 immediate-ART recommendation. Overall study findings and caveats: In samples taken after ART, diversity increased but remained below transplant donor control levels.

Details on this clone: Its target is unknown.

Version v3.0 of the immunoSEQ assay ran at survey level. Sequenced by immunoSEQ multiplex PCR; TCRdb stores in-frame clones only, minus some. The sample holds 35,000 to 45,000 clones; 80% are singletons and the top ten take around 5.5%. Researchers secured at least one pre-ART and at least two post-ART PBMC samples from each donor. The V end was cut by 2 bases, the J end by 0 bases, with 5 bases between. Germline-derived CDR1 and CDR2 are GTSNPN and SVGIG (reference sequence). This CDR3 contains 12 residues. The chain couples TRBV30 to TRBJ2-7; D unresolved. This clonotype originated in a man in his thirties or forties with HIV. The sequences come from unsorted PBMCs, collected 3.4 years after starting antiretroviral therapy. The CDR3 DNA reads TGTGCCTGGAGTCAAGGCTCCTACGAGCAGTACTTC. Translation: CAWSQGSYEQYF.